The 15 T cell receptor beta chains below come from one sample, sequenced in a study of T cell responses to AZD1222 COVID-19 vaccine. Sequencing used immunoSEQ multiplex PCR; TCRdb keeps in-frame clones, though not all of them. The sample lists 150,000 or so clones; roughly 94% were seen once. The sequencing here drew on peripheral blood, taken on day 0 of AZD1222 vaccination. All receptors come from an adult in good health.

This rearrangement joins TRBV7-3 to TRBJ1-1, with D unclear. The V and J ends lost 4 bases and 2 bases respectively, with 8 bases between them. Germline lookup yields CDR1 SGHTA and CDR2 FQGTGA. The CDR3 is 13 residues long. CDR3 bases: TGTGCCAGCAGCTGGACCACCAACACTGAAGCTTTCTTT. Translation: CASSWTTNTEAFF.

The rearrangement uses TRBV29-1 and TRBJ2-2; 12 nucleotides align to TRBD2. The germline CDR1 and CDR2 sequences are SQVTM and ANQGSEA. V lost 5 bases, J lost 4 bases, and 2 bases stayed unmatched. The CDR3 is 14 amino acids. The CDR3 loop is CSVRTSGATGELFF. The DNA of the CDR3 is TGCAGCGTTAGGACTAGCGGGGCCACCGGGGAGCTGTTTTTT.

This clone was counted once. The rearrangement uses TRBV11-2 and TRBJ2-7; possibly TRBD1 or TRBD2 for D (5 bases each). Trimming pared 0 bases from V and 1 base from J, leaving 13 bases between. This CDR3 has 16 amino acids. Germline CDR1 SGHAT, CDR2 FQNNGV. The CDR3 coding sequence is TGTGCCAGCAGCTTAGACCTGGGACGGGGTTCCTACGAGCAGTACTTC. This gives the protein CASSLDLGRGSYEQYF.

The chain carries TRBV7-2 and TRBJ1-2; no clear D. The V gene lost 5 bases and the J gene lost 8 bases, with 12 bases spanning the gap. Germline assignment: CDR1 SGHTA and CDR2 FQGNSA. CDR3 length equals 12 residues. Written as DNA, the CDR3 is TGTGCCAGCAGCCCTTCCCGACTAGGCTACACCTTC. It is translated as CASSPSRLGYTF.

This clone was detected a few times. The V call is TRBV7-6, the J call TRBJ2-7; D unclear. Germline CDR1 SGHVS, CDR2 FNYEAQ. Deletions cut 0 bases from V and 0 bases from J, with 3 bases between. The CDR3 has 13 residues. CDR3: CASSLAGSYEQYF. DNA of the CDR3: TGTGCCAGCAGCTTAGCGGGCTCCTACGAGCAGTACTTC.

The chain is built from TRBV12-3 or TRBV12-4 and TRBJ2-2; 9 nucleotides agree with TRBD1. The ends lost 6 bases at V and 6 bases at J; junction bases unmatched: 2. This CDR3 has 13 residues. The CDR3 is CASSGTGPGELFF. The DNA for the CDR3 is TGTGCCAGCAGCGGGACAGGGCCCGGGGAGCTGTTTTTT.

The chain uses TRBV4-3 and TRBJ1-4; the D is unclear. This CDR3 comprises 15 residues. CDR1 is LGHNA and CDR2 is YSLEER in the germline V gene. Trimming removed 6 bases at V and 2 bases at J, with 13 bases between. In DNA, the CDR3 is TGCGCCAGCAGTAATGGGCGGTCCACTAATGAAAAACTGTTTTTT. Translation: CASSNGRSTNEKLFF.

This clone turned up a few times. This CDR3 reads CASRTAGGVGEAFF. Written as DNA, the CDR3 is TGTGCCAGCAGGACCGCAGGGGGCGTTGGTGAAGCTTTCTTT. V usage is TRBV6-5 and J usage is TRBJ1-1; TRBD1 agrees at 8 bases. V was clipped by 6 bases and J by 7 bases; unmatched bases: 10. This CDR3 region has 14 residues. CDR1 is MNHEY, CDR2 SVGAGI, per germline.

The chain joins TRBV14 to TRBJ2-1; a weak D match, TRBD2 (6 bases). The CDR3 is 15 residues long. The V gene's germline CDR1 is SGHDN and CDR2 FVKESK. V was cut by 4 bases and J by 5 bases, with 15 bases left in between. The CDR3 is CASSLRGGVDNEQFF. The DNA for the CDR3 is TGTGCCAGCAGCCTTCGGGGCGGGGTTGACAATGAGCAGTTCTTC.

The count of this clone is one. The rearrangement joins TRBV9 to TRBJ1-4; D is undetermined. The CDR3 is 14 amino acids. Germline values: CDR1 SGDLS, CDR2 YYNGEE. Trimming cost V 2 bases and J 3 bases, with 8 bases left between them. CDR3 sequence: CASSVPGANEKLFF. CDR3 nucleotides: TGTGCCAGCAGCGTGCCGGGAGCTAATGAAAAACTGTTTTTT.

This chain uses TRBV18 with TRBJ1-2, with 9 nucleotides matching TRBD1. The CDR3 is made up of 15 amino acids. The germline CDR1 and CDR2 sequences are KGHSH and LQKENI. J was trimmed by 3 bases and V by 2 bases; bases with no gene match: 4. CDR3 coding DNA: TGTGCCAGCTCACCAGGGACAGGGAACTACTATGGCTACACCTTC. As protein: CASSPGTGNYYGYTF.

This clone was seen a few times. J is TRBJ2-7 and V is TRBV13; D gene unclear. Germline lookup yields CDR1 PRHDT and CDR2 FYEKMQ (reference sequence). V lost 3 bases, J lost 8 bases, and 14 bases lay in between. CDR3 size: 13 residues. CDR3 in DNA: TGTGCCAGCAGCTTCTATTCGAAGGACCAGCAGTACTTC. This encodes CASSFYSKDQQYF.

This chain uses TRBV2 with TRBJ2-3; 7 nucleotides line up with TRBD1. The CDR3 loop spans 14 amino acids. The V segment lost 6 bases and the J segment 3 bases; nucleotides outside the gene matches: 6. Per germline, CDR1 SNHLY and CDR2 FYNNEI. The CDR3 loop is CASSRQGATDTQYF. The CDR3 DNA follows: TGTGCCAGCAGCCGACAGGGCGCTACAGATACGCAGTATTTT.

The rearrangement uses TRBV6-2 or TRBV6-3 and TRBJ2-3; D remains unclear. This CDR3 has 16 residues. Trimming left V 4 bases short and J 4 bases short, with 18 bases between. Germline V gene lookup returns CDR1 MNHEY and CDR2 SVGEGT. Here the CDR3 DNA reads TGTGCCAGCAGTTCACGCAAAGCTGGGTCGCCAGATACGCAGTATTTT. It codes for CASSSRKAGSPDTQYF.

V usage is TRBV4-2 and J usage is TRBJ1-4; possible D gene TRBD1, 5 bases. Germline lookup yields CDR1 LGHNA and CDR2 YNFKEQ. Deletions cut 1 base from V and 8 bases from J, with 14 bases between. The CDR3 runs to 15 residues. In DNA form, the CDR3 reads TGTGCCAGCAGCCAAGTTGCAGGGCTGAACGAAAAACTGTTTTTT. Translating it yields CASSQVAGLNEKLFF.